The clone carrying this TCR beta chain was counted only a few times. The V segment lost 4 bases and the J segment 4 bases; nucleotides outside the gene matches: 9. The length of the CDR3 is 15 residues. Germline CDR1 reads KGHDR; CDR2 reads SFDVKD. The source of the sample is a study of molecular identifiers for immune sequencing clone quantification. Turning to the study itself: In replicates, the authors split RNA from about 20,000 or 100,000 naive CD8 cells five ways and sequenced four.

Sorting selected naive CD8 T cells with a CD8+CD4-CCR7+CD45RA+ phenotype. MiXCR was run by TCRdb on the PCR reads, yielding one entry per CDR3 protein. The profile covers over 600,000 distinct CDR3 sequences, with about 20% appearing a single time and roughly 0.83% taken by the ten largest. The TCR was taken from a human donor in good health. Some libraries in this study had Jurkat cell RNA spiked in. The rearrangement joins TRBV24-1 to TRBJ2-7, with 7 bases matching TRBD1. Sequenced sample: naive CD8+ T cells from blood, with Jurkat cell RNA spiked in. This sample's subset: FACS-sorted CD8+CD4-CCR7+CD45RA+ naive T cells. Here the CDR3 reads CATSDTGTAPYEQYF. The CDR3 nucleotides are TGTGCCACCAGTGACACCGGGACAGCCCCTTACGAGCAGTACTTC.